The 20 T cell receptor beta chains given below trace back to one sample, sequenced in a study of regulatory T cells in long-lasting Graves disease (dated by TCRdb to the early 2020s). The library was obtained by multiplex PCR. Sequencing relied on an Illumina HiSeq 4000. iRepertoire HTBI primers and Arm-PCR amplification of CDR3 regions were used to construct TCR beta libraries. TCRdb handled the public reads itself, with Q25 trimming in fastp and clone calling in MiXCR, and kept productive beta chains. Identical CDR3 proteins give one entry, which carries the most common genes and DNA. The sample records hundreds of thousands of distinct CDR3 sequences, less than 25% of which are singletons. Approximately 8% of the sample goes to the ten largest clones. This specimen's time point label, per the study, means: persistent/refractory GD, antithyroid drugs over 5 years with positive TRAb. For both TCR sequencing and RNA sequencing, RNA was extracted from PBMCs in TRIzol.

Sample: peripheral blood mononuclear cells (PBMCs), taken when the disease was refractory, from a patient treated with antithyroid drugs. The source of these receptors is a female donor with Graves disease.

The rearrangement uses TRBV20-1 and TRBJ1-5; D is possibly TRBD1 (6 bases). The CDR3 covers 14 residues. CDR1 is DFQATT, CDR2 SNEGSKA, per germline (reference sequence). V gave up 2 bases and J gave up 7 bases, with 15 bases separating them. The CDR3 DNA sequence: TGCAGTGCTAGATGGCCAGGGGCAGAACAGCCCCAGCATTTT. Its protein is CSARWPGAEQPQHF.

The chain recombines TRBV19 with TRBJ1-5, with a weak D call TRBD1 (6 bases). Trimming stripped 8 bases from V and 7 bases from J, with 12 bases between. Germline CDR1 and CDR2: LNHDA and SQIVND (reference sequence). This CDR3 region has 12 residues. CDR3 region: CASRKGGQPQHF. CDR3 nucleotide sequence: TGTGCCAGTCGCAAGGGGGGGCAGCCCCAGCATTTT.

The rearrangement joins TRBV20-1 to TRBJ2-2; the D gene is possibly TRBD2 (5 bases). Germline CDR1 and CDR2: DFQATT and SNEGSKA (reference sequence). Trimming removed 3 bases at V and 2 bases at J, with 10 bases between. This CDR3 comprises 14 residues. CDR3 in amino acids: CSARISGNTGELFF. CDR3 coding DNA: TGCAGTGCTAGGATCAGCGGAAACACCGGGGAGCTGTTTTTT.

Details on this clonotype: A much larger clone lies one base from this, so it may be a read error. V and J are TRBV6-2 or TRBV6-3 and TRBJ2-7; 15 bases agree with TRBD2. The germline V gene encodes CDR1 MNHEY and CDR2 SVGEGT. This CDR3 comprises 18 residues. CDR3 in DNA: TGTGCCAGCAGTCCGAGGACTAGCGGGAGGGCCTCCCAGGGCGAGCAGTGCTTC. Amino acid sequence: CASSPRTSGRASQGEQCF.

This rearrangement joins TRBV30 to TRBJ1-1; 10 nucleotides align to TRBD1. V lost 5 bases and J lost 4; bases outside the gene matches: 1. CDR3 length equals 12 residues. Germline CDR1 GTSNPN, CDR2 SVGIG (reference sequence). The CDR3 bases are TGTGCCTGGGACAGGGGGCCCACTGAAGCTTTCTTT. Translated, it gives CAWDRGPTEAFF.

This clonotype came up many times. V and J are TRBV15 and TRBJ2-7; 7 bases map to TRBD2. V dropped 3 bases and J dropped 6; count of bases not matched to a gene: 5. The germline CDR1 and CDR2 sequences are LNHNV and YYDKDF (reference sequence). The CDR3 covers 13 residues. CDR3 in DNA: TGTGCCACCAGCAGTAGCGGGTCCGGCGAGCAGTACTTC. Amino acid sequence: CATSSSGSGEQYF.

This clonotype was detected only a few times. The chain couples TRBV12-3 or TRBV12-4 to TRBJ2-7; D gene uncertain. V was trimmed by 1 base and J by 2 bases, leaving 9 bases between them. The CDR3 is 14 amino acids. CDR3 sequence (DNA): TGTGCCAGCAGTTTAGAGGGTCCAACCTACGAGCAGTACTTC. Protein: CASSLEGPTYEQYF.

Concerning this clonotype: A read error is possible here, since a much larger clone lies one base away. CDR3 in amino acids: CASSRGVTPHIQYF. The CDR3 DNA sequence: TGTGCCAGCAGCAGAGGGGTCACCCCTCACATTCAGTACTTC. J is TRBJ2-4 and V is TRBV28; D is perhaps TRBD1 or TRBD2 (5 bases each). This CDR3 is 14 amino acids long. Trimming took 6 bases from V and 8 from J, leaving 17 bases between them. CDR1 MDHEN and CDR2 SYDVKM come from the germline V gene.

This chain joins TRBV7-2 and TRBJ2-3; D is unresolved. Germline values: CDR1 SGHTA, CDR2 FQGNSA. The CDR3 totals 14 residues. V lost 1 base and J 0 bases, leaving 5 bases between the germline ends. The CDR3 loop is CASSLVLSTDTQYF. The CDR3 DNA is TGTGCCAGCAGCTTAGTTCTGAGCACAGATACGCAGTATTTT.

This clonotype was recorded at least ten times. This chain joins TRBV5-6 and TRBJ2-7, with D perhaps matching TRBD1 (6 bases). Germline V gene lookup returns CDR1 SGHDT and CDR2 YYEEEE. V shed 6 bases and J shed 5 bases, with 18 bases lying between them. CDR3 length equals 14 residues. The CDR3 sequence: CASIETRGMDEQYF. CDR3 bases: TGTGCCAGCATCGAGACCAGGGGTATGGACGAGCAGTACTTC.

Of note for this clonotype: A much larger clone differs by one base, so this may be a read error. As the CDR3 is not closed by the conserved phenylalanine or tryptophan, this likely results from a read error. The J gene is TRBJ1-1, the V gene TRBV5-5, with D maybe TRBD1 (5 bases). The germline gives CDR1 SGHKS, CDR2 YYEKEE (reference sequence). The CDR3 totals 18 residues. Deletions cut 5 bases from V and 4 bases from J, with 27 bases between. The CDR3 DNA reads TGTGCCAGCAGATTGTCCCACTCGGGGGACGGGGCGAGCACTGAAGCTTTCCTT. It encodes CASRLSHSGDGASTEAFL.

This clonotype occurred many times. The chain's CDR3 is CASSGQGNVEQYF. CDR3 nucleotides: TGTGCCAGCAGCGGACAGGGGAACGTCGAGCAGTACTTC. The chain links TRBV11-2 to TRBJ2-7; 9 bases are a match to TRBD1. This CDR3 region has 13 residues. Trimming took 5 bases from V and 6 from J; bases not matched to a gene: 5. Germline V gives CDR1 SGHAT, CDR2 FQNNGV.

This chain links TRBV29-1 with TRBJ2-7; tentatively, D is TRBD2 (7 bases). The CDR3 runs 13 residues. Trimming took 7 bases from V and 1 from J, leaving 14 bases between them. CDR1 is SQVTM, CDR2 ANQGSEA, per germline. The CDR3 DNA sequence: TGCAGCGCTACAGGGCGGGGGTCCTACGAGCAGTACTTC. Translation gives CSATGRGSYEQYF.

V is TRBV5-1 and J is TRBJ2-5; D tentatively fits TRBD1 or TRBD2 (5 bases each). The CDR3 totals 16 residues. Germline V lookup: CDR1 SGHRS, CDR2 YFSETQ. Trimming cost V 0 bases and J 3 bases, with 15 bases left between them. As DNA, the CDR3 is TGCGCCAGCAGCTTGGTTGGGGGTCCAAATAAAGAGACCCAGTACTTC. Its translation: CASSLVGGPNKETQYF.

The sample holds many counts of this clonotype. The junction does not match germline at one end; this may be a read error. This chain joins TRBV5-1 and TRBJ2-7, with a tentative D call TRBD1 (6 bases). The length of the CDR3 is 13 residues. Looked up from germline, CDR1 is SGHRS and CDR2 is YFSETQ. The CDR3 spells CASSLQGSYEQYF. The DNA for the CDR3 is TGTGCCAGCAGCTTACAGGGTTCCTACGAGCAGTACTTC.

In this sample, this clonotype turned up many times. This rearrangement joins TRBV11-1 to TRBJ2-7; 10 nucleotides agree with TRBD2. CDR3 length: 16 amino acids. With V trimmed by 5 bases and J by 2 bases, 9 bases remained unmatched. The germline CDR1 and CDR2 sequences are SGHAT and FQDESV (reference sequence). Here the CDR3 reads CASSPRLAGVPYEQYF. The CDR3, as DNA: TGTGCCAGCAGCCCTAGGCTAGCGGGAGTTCCCTACGAGCAGTACTTC.

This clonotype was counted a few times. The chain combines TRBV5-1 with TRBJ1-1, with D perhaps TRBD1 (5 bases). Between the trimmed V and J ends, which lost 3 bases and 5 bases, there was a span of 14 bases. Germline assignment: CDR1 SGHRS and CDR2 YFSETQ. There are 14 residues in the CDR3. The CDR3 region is CASSSSGIGTEAFF. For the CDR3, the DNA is TGCGCCAGCAGCTCCTCAGGGATTGGGACTGAAGCTTTCTTT.

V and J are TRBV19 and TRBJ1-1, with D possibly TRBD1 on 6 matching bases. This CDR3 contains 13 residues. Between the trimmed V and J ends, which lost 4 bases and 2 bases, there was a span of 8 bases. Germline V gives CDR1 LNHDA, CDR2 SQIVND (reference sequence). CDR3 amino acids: CASSKGHNTEAFF. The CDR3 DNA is TGTGCCAGTAGTAAGGGACACAACACTGAAGCTTTCTTT.

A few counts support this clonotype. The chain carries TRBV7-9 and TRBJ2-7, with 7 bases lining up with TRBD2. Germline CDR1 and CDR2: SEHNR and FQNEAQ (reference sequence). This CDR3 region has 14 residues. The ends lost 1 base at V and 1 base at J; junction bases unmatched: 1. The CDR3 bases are TGTGCCAGCAGCTTAGAGCGGGAATCCTACGAGCAGTACTTC. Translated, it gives CASSLERESYEQYF.

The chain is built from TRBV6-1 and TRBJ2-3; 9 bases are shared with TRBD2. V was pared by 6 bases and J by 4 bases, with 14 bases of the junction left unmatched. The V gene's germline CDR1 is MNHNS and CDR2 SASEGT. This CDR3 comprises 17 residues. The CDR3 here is CASSSLGSGSPSDTQYF. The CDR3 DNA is TGTGCCAGCAGCTCCTTGGGTAGCGGGAGTCCCTCAGATACGCAGTATTTT.